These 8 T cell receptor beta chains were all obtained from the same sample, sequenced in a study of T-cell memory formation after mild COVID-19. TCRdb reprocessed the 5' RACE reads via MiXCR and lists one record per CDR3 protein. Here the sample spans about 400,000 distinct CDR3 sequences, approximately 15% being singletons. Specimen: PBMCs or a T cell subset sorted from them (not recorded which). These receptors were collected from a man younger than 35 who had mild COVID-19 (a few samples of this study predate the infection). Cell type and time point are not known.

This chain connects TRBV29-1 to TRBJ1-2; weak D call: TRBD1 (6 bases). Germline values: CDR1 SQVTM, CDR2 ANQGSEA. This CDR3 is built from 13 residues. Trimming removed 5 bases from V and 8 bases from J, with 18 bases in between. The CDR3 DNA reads TGCAGCGTTTTGGAAGTAACCCAGGGGGGCTACACCTTC. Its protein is CSVLEVTQGGYTF.

The CDR3 reads CATRSSDGEETQYF. The CDR3 DNA sequence: TGCGCCACCCGTAGTTCGGACGGTGAGGAGACCCAGTACTTC. The chain links TRBV5-1 to TRBJ2-5; D ambiguous. The CDR3 covers 14 residues. Germline loops: CDR1 SGHRS, CDR2 YFSETQ. Trimming removed 9 bases at V and 5 bases at J, with 20 bases between.

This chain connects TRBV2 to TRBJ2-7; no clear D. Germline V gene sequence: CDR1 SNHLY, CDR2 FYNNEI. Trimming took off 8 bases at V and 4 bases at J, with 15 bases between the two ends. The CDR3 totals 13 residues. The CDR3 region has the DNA TGTGCCAGCGGGGAATCAGCACGTTACGAGCAGTACGTC. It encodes CASGESARYEQYV.

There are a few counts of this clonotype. CDR3 loop: CASSQEARSYEQYV. The CDR3 region has the DNA TGCGCCAGCAGCCAAGAAGCCCGCTCCTACGAGCAGTACGTC. V gene TRBV4-1 combines with J gene TRBJ2-7; D remains unclear. The CDR3 contains 14 residues. Trimming removed 0 bases from V and 0 bases from J, with 6 bases in between. The germline gives CDR1 MGHRA, CDR2 YSYEKL.

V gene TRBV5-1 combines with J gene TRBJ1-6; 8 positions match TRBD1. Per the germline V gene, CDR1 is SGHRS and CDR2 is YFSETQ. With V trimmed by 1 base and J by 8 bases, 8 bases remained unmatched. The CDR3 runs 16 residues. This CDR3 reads CASSLRAGQGHSPLHF. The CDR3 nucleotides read TGCGCCAGCAGCTTGAGAGCCGGACAGGGACATTCACCCCTCCACTTT.

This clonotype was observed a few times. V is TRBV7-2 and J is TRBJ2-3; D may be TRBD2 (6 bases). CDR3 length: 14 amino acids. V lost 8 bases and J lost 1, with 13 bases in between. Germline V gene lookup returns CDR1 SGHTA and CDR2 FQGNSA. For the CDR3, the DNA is TGTGCCAGCGGCCGGGGACTTGGCACAGATACGCAGTATTTT. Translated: CASGRGLGTDTQYF. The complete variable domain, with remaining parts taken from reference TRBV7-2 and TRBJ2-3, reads GAGVSQSPSNKVTEKGKDVELRCDPISGHTALYWYRQSLGQGLEFLIYFQGNSAPDKSGLPSDRFSAERTGGSVSTLTIQRTQQEDSAVYLCASGRGLGTDTQYFGPGTRLTVL.

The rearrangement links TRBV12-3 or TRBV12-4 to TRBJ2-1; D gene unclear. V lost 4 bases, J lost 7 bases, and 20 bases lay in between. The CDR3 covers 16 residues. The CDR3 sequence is CASSWFRLLADNEQFF. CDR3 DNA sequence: TGTGCCAGCAGTTGGTTTAGGCTTTTGGCAGATAATGAGCAGTTCTTC.

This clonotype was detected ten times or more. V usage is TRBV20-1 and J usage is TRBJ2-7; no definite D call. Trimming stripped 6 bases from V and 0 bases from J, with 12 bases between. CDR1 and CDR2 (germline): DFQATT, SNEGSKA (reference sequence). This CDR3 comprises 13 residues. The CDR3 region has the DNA TGCAGTGCCGCCAACACGATCTCCTACGAGCAGTACTTC. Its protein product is CSAANTISYEQYF.